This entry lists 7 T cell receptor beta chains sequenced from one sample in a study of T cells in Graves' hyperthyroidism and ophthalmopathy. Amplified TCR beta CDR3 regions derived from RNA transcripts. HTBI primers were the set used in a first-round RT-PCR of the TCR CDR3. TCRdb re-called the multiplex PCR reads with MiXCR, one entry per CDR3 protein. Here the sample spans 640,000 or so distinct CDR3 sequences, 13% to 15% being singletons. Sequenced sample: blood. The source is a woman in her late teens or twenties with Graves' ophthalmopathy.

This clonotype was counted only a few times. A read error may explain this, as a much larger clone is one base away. The CDR3 DNA sequence: TGTGCCAGCAGCCAGGGACCAGCGGGTTACGAGCAGTACTTC. Its protein is CASSQGPAGYEQYF. The chain is built from TRBV12-3 or TRBV12-4 and TRBJ2-7; D may be TRBD2 (6 bases). This CDR3 has 14 residues. Trimming cost V 6 bases and J 4 bases, with 16 bases left between them.

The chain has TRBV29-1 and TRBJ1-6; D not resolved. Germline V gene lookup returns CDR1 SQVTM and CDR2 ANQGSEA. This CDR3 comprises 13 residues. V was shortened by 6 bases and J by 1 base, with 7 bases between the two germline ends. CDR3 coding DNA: TGCAGCGTGGGAATATCCTATAATTCACCCCTCCACTTT. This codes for CSVGISYNSPLHF.

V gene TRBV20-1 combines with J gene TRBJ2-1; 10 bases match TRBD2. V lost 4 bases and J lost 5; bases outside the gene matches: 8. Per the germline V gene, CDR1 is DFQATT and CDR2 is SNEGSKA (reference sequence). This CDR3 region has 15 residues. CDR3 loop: CSANLLAGLHNEQFF. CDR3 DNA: TGCAGTGCTAACTTACTAGCGGGACTACACAATGAGCAGTTCTTC.

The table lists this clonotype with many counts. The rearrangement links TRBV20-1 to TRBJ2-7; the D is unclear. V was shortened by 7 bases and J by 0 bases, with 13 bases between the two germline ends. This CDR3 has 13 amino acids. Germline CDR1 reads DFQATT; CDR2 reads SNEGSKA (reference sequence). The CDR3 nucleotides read TGCAGTGAAATCCCCTTTAACTCCTACGAGCAGTACTTC. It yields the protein CSEIPFNSYEQYF.

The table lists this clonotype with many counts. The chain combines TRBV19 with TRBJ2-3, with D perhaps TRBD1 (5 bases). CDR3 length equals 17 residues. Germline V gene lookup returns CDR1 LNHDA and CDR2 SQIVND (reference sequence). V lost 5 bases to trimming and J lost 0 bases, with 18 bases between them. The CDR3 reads CASSYQIQGISTDTQYF. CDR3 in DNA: TGTGCCAGTAGTTACCAAATTCAGGGAATTAGCACAGATACGCAGTATTTT. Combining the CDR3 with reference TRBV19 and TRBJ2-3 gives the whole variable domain DGGITQSPKYLFRKEGQNVTLSCEQNLNHDAMYWYRQDPGQGLRLIYYSQIVNDFQKGDIAEGYSVSREKKESFPLTVTSAQKNPTAFYLCASSYQIQGISTDTQYFGPGTRLTVL.

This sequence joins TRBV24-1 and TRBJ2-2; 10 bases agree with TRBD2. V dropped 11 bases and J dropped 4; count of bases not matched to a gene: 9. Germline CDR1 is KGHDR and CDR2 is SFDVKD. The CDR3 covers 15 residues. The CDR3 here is CASGSSGRGTGELFF. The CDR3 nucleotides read TGTGCCAGCGGGTCTAGCGGGAGAGGCACCGGGGAGCTGTTTTTT.

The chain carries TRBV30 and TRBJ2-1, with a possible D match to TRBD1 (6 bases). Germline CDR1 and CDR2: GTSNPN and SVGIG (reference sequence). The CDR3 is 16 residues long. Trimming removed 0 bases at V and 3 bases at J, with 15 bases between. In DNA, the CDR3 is TGTGCCTGGAGTGTAGTAGGGCAGGGGTTCTACAATGAGCAGTTCTTC. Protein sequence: CAWSVVGQGFYNEQFF.